This T cell receptor (beta chain) was identified in a study of blood T cell repertoires in COVID-19. Study-wide context: Italy, Spain and the United States were the sources of the convalescent and acute COVID-19 samples. T cells, B-cell-depleted T cells, or PBMCs provided the cDNA or gDNA that served as material.

In its sample, this clone was seen a few times. In the original processing: It was from reference gene primer amplification that nucleated cell counts were estimated. Libraries were prepared by immunoSEQ multiplex PCR; TCRdb keeps only in-frame clonotypes and omits some of them. That table furnishes V, J and clone size, whereas the DNA furnished D and trimming. This table has roughly 250,000 clones, more than 70% appearing once. Germline CDR1 reads MDHEN; CDR2 reads SYDVKM. There are 16 residues in the CDR3. V shed 6 bases, J shed 2 bases, and the junction held 6 bases outside the gene matches. The TCR originated in a woman in her forties or fifties with acute or convalescent COVID-19. V is TRBV28 and J is TRBJ1-4, with TRBD1 matching 10 bases. What was sequenced was peripheral blood. CDR3 residues: CASRRQGALTNEKLFF. The DNA of the CDR3 is TGTGCCAGCAGAAGACAGGGGGCTTTGACTAATGAAAAACTGTTTTTT.